Below, 23 T cell receptor beta chains from the same sample are listed, as sequenced in a study of spatial heterogeneity in lung cancer (dated by TCRdb to between 2018 and 2021). The time point label on this specimen signifies: sample taken at primary tumor resection. The library was made by 5' RACE. Reads for this sample came from a NextSeq 500. TCRdb redid the processing of the public reads, applying fastp at Q25 and MiXCR, and retained in-frame beta chains. Under each unique CDR3 protein, matching rows form one entry showing the most common genes and DNA. The sample contains 5,000 to 6,500 distinct CDR3 sequences, 18% of them found a single time. Jointly, the top ten make up less than 20% of the sample. Source: normal lung tissue next to the tumor, taken at surgery. These receptors all stem from a male donor with early-stage non-small cell lung cancer.

This clonotype was picked up a small number of times. This chain joins TRBV3-1 and TRBJ2-7; D not resolved. CDR1 is LGHDT, CDR2 YNNKEL, per germline (reference sequence). The CDR3 covers 13 residues. V was cut by 4 bases and J by 3 bases, with 10 bases left in between. DNA for the CDR3: TGTGCCAGCAGCCCCTCTAACGGCTACGAGCAGTACTTC. This codes for CASSPSNGYEQYF.

The chain uses TRBV20-1 and TRBJ1-1; D might be TRBD1 (6 bases). CDR1 and CDR2 (germline): DFQATT, SNEGSKA (reference sequence). Deletions cut 5 bases from V and 0 bases from J, with 16 bases between. CDR3 length: 15 residues. The CDR3 loop is CSAPRGGGMNTEAFF. CDR3 DNA: TGCAGTGCTCCCAGGGGAGGGGGTATGAACACTGAAGCTTTCTTT.

The chain employs TRBV19 and TRBJ2-7; TRBD2 agrees at 7 bases. This CDR3 is 11 amino acids long. CDR1 is LNHDA and CDR2 is SQIVND in the germline V gene (reference sequence). The ends lost 10 bases at V and 4 bases at J; junction bases unmatched: 4. CDR3 region: CATDSGYEQYF. The CDR3 nucleotides read TGTGCCACAGATAGCGGGTACGAGCAGTACTTC.

This rearrangement joins TRBV20-1 to TRBJ2-5, with TRBD2 matching over 8 bases. The V gene's germline CDR1 is DFQATT and CDR2 SNEGSKA (reference sequence). The CDR3 is made up of 13 amino acids. The V gene end was trimmed by 6 bases and the J gene end by 2 bases; junction bases not matched to a gene: 5. CDR3 nucleotides: TGCAGTGCAACCGGGACTAGGCAAGAGACCCAGTACTTC. It is translated as CSATGTRQETQYF.

Sample share makes this clonotype medium-sized (0.01 to 0.1%). This chain uses TRBV21-1 with TRBJ2-3; the table assigns TRBD1, which was not confirmed against the DNA. TRBV21-1 is a pseudogene segment. The CDR3 consists of 16 residues. The CDR3 nucleotides are TGTGCCAGCAGCAGCCCAGGGACGGTTCTCACAGATACGCAGTATTTT. Translated, it gives CASSSPGTVLTDTQYF.

The CDR3 nucleotides read TGTGCCAGCGGGGATGGGGGCGTTCAGCCCCAGCATTTT. This translates into CASGDGGVQPQHF. The chain has TRBV6-2 or TRBV6-3 and TRBJ1-5; perhaps TRBD1 as D (6 bases). The germline CDR1 and CDR2 sequences are MNHEY and SVGEGT. V gave up 8 bases and J gave up 6 bases, with 14 bases separating them. The CDR3 has 13 residues.

By share, this clonotype counts as medium-sized. The chain carries TRBV20-1 and TRBJ2-1, with 12 bases lining up with TRBD2. Germline V gene sequence: CDR1 DFQATT, CDR2 SNEGSKA (reference sequence). This CDR3 region has 18 residues. Trimming took 3 bases from V and 6 from J; bases not matched to a gene: 15. This chain's CDR3 is CSASRLAGAPRVSNEQFF. DNA of the CDR3: TGCAGTGCTAGCCGACTAGCGGGAGCTCCCCGGGTCTCCAATGAGCAGTTCTTC.

The V call is TRBV6-2 or TRBV6-3, the J call TRBJ2-1, with TRBD1 identical over 10 bases. The ends lost 2 bases at V and 7 bases at J; junction bases unmatched: 23. The germline V gene has CDR1 MNHEY and CDR2 SVGEGT. This CDR3 contains 21 residues. The CDR3: CASSYTTVPGQGLQFRNEQFF. CDR3 DNA: TGTGCCAGCAGTTACACCACGGTCCCGGGACAGGGGTTGCAGTTCCGTAATGAGCAGTTCTTC.

A few counts support this clonotype. The chain couples TRBV30 to TRBJ2-6, with D possibly TRBD2 on 5 matching bases. Per the germline V gene, CDR1 is GTSNPN and CDR2 is SVGIG (reference sequence). The CDR3 has 13 amino acids. Trimming took 6 bases from V and 1 from J, leaving 7 bases between them. CDR3: CACSVSGANVLTF. CDR3 coding DNA: TGTGCCTGTAGCGTGTCTGGGGCCAACGTCCTGACTTTC. Using reference TRBV30 and TRBJ2-6 for the parts outside the CDR3, the full variable domain is SQTIHQWPATLVQPVGSPLSLECTVEGTSNPNLYWYRQAAGRGLQLLFYSVGIGQISSEVPQNLSASRPQDRQFILSSKKLLLSDSGFYLCACSVSGANVLTFGAGSRLTVL.

This clonotype has just a few counts. The gene calls are TRBV20-1 and TRBJ2-5; 8 bases map to TRBD2. Germline loops: CDR1 DFQATT, CDR2 SNEGSKA (reference sequence). The CDR3 covers 16 residues. V gave up 0 bases and J gave up 3 bases; unmatched junction bases: 9. CDR3 sequence: CSARDPPGLGEETQYF. In nucleotides, the CDR3 is TGCAGTGCTAGAGACCCCCCGGGACTAGGGGAAGAGACCCAGTACTTC.

This rearrangement joins TRBV29-1 to TRBJ1-1; D might be TRBD1 (6 bases). The length of the CDR3 is 14 residues. Germline CDR1 SQVTM, CDR2 ANQGSEA. V was pared by 2 bases and J by 6 bases, with 16 bases between. The CDR3 region has the DNA TGCAGCGTTGAATGGGAGCAGGGGATTGCTGAAGCTTTCTTT. Residues: CSVEWEQGIAEAFF.

This clonotype is labeled medium-sized. The V call is TRBV6-2 or TRBV6-3, the J call TRBJ2-1; D remains unclear. Germline CDR1 MNHEY, CDR2 SVGEGT. V shed 6 bases and J shed 9 bases, with 9 bases lying between them. The length of the CDR3 is 11 residues. CDR3 sequence (DNA): TGTGCCAGCAGGCTTTTAGGTGAGCAGTTCTTC. Translation gives CASRLLGEQFF.

The sample holds a few counts of this clonotype. The chain carries TRBV6-5 and TRBJ2-5; 11 bases are a match to TRBD2. Germline assignment: CDR1 MNHEY and CDR2 SVGAGI. With 5 bases clipped from V and 2 bases from J, the junction kept 4 bases outside the gene matches. The length of the CDR3 is 15 residues. The CDR3: CASSALAGVQETQYF. CDR3 coding DNA: TGTGCCAGCAGTGCACTAGCGGGGGTTCAAGAGACCCAGTACTTC.

By sample fraction, this clonotype is medium-sized. This chain connects TRBV27 to TRBJ2-4, with 8 bases aligning to TRBD1. The trim removed 5 bases at V and 7 bases at J, leaving 10 bases unmatched. The CDR3 runs to 15 residues. The germline gives CDR1 MNHEY, CDR2 SMNVEV (reference sequence). The CDR3, as DNA: TGTGCCAGCAGTCGACAGGGACAGGTGGGGAACATTCAGTACTTC. Protein: CASSRQGQVGNIQYF.

By share of the sample, this clonotype is medium-sized. The chain employs TRBV25-1 and TRBJ1-3; tentatively, D is TRBD1 (6 bases). The germline V gene has CDR1 MGHDK and CDR2 SYGVNS. The CDR3 length is 18 residues. The V gene lost 0 bases and the J gene lost 8 bases, with 23 bases spanning the gap. The CDR3 spells CASSEYWRGAFDPHTIYF. Here the CDR3 DNA reads TGTGCCAGCAGTGAATATTGGCGGGGGGCATTCGACCCTCACACCATATATTTT.

This clonotype rates as medium-sized. The rearrangement joins TRBV29-1 to TRBJ2-7; D unresolved. There are 14 residues in the CDR3. Germline lookup yields CDR1 SQVTM and CDR2 ANQGSEA. The V and J ends lost 4 bases and 3 bases respectively, with 16 bases between them. This chain's CDR3 is CSVVYATEIYEQYF. For the CDR3, the DNA is TGCAGCGTTGTGTATGCGACGGAGATCTACGAGCAGTACTTC.

This clonotype was counted a few times. The CDR3: CSALLAGGPRNEQYF. CDR3 in DNA: TGCAGTGCACTACTAGCGGGAGGGCCCCGGAACGAGCAGTACTTC. The chain joins TRBV20-1 to TRBJ2-7, with 13 bases matching TRBD2. This CDR3 is built from 15 residues. V shed 6 bases, J shed 5 bases, and the junction held 10 bases outside the gene matches. Per the germline V gene, CDR1 is DFQATT and CDR2 is SNEGSKA (reference sequence).

By proportion, this clonotype is medium-sized (0.01 to 0.1%). V gene TRBV18 combines with J gene TRBJ1-1; D gene unclear. This CDR3 comprises 13 residues. Germline CDR1 reads KGHSH; CDR2 reads LQKENI. Trimming removed 3 bases from V and 10 bases from J, with 15 bases in between. CDR3 coding DNA: TGTGCCAGCTCACCCGTTCGGCAGAGTCCAGCTTTCTTT. Translation gives CASSPVRQSPAFF. Looking up the rest from reference TRBV18 and TRBJ1-1 gives the full variable domain: NAGVMQNPRHLVRRRGQEARLRCSPMKGHSHVYWYRQLPEEGLKFMVYLQKENIIDESGMPKERFSAEFPKEGPSILRIQQVVRGDSAAYFCASSPVRQSPAFFGQGTRLTVV.

This clonotype is classed as medium-sized. The V call is TRBV18, the J call TRBJ1-2; 8 bases are a match to TRBD1. This CDR3 is 15 amino acids long. In germline, CDR1 is KGHSH, CDR2 LQKENI. V was pared by 4 bases and J by 0 bases, with 4 bases of the junction left unmatched. CDR3 DNA sequence: TGTGCCAGCTCACTTACAGGGGGAACTAACTATGGCTACACCTTC. Translation gives CASSLTGGTNYGYTF. The full variable domain, with the rest looked up from reference TRBV18 and TRBJ1-2, is NAGVMQNPRHLVRRRGQEARLRCSPMKGHSHVYWYRQLPEEGLKFMVYLQKENIIDESGMPKERFSAEFPKEGPSILRIQQVVRGDSAAYFCASSLTGGTNYGYTFGSGTRLTVV.

The sample holds many counts of this clonotype. The chain is built from TRBV20-1 and TRBJ2-7; D is uncertain. The V gene lost 2 bases and the J gene lost 6 bases, with 17 bases spanning the gap. The CDR3 consists of 14 residues. CDR1 and CDR2 from the germline V gene are DFQATT and SNEGSKA (reference sequence). CDR3 amino acids: CSARRSQERSEQYF. As DNA, the CDR3 is TGCAGTGCTAGACGGTCCCAGGAGCGCAGCGAGCAGTACTTC.

As to this clonotype: An end of the junction does not agree with germline; a read error may underlie this. This chain connects TRBV7-6 to TRBJ1-1; 7 nucleotides align to TRBD1. The V gene's germline CDR1 is SGHVS and CDR2 FNYEAQ. The CDR3 has 14 residues. The CDR3 sequence: CASSLRQGGPESFF. CDR3 in DNA: TGTGCCAGCAGCTTAAGACAGGGAGGCCCTGAATCTTTCTTT.

DNA for the CDR3: TGTGCCAGCAGCTTCGGGAACTCCTACGAGCAGTACTTC. Translation: CASSFGNSYEQYF. The chain uses TRBV5-4 and TRBJ2-7; D may be TRBD2 (5 bases). Germline CDR1 is SGHNT and CDR2 is YYREEE (reference sequence). The CDR3 spans 13 residues. V lost 2 bases, J lost 0 bases, and 6 bases lay in between.

The chain employs TRBV10-1 and TRBJ2-7; 7 bases line up with TRBD2. J lost 6 bases, V lost 4 bases, and 9 bases had no gene match. Per the germline V gene, CDR1 is WNHNN and CDR2 is SYGVQD (reference sequence). The CDR3 covers 14 residues. The CDR3 is CASSGNPTSAEQYF. Written as DNA, the CDR3 is TGCGCCAGCAGTGGCAACCCTACTAGCGCCGAGCAGTACTTC.